Described below is a single T cell receptor beta chain sequence and its context. Its antigen is undetermined. This sample is drawn from a study of shared clonotypes between healthy human individuals. Study-wide findings and caveats: Sampling was confined to blood; repertoires within tissues likely differ.

The CDR3 is 15 amino acids. Germline CDR1 and CDR2: LNHDA and SQIVND (reference sequence). V lost 7 bases, J lost 0 bases, and 15 bases lay in between. Only in-frame clones appear in the TCRdb table, and some are missing; sequencing was by immunoSEQ multiplex PCR. The sample has some 1 million clones; about 75% are singletons. The sequenced material came from memory CD4+ T cells sorted from blood. Specified subset: CD45RA-negative fraction. This receptor was identified in a man aged 18 to 35 in good health. V usage is TRBV19 and J usage is TRBJ1-1, with D perhaps TRBD1 (5 bases). The CDR3 protein is CASIESGAMNTEAFF. The CDR3 DNA reads TGTGCCAGTATCGAAAGTGGGGCCATGAACACTGAAGCTTTCTTT.